This T cell receptor beta chain is from a study of T cells in narcolepsy. The overall study: Enrolled donors included narcolepsy type 1 or type 2 patients and healthy controls.

The CDR3 extends over 14 amino acids. Germline trimming cut 2 bases from V and 12 bases from J; bases unmatched to any gene: 7. Germline-derived CDR1 and CDR2 are SGHVS and FNYEAQ. In regard to this clone: Its antigen is not known.

Study observations and caveats: Autoreactive clonotypes reportedly recurred in blood of same and different patients, not controls. HCRT-specific and TRIB2-specific autoreactive clonotypes appeared among same-patient CSF and blood CD4+ clonotypes. Some memory CD4+ repertoires had no autoreactive clone sequences.

Libraries were prepared by immunoSEQ multiplex PCR; TCRdb keeps only in-frame clonotypes and omits some of them. Counted here are 25,000 to 30,000 clones, around three quarters occurring once; the ten biggest clones make up roughly 3.2%. The chain is built from TRBV7-6 and TRBJ1-6, with 7 bases that match TRBD1. The sample consisted of CD45RA- memory CD4+ T cells from PBMCs. This TCR came from a human donor with narcolepsy. CDR3 in amino acids: CASSLTQGQGPLHF. DNA of the CDR3: TGTGCCAGCAGCTTAACACAGGGGCAGGGACCCCTCCACTTT.